The TCR beta chain described here comes from a study of beta chain features in type 1 diabetes. The sample holds a few counts of this clone. Germline V gene data show CDR1 as SGHRS and CDR2 as YFSETQ. The V and J ends lost 5 bases and 0 bases respectively, with 9 bases between them. This CDR3 contains 13 residues. The entirety of the isolated RNA underwent reverse transcription, so expressed TCRB transcripts were sequenced. Clones were sequenced by immunoSEQ multiplex PCR, and TCRdb holds only the in-frame ones, with some missing. Among 350,000 to 450,000 clones listed, more than 13% were seen once. The sequenced sample consisted of naive CD4+ T cells from blood. This TCR was sampled from a young woman in good health. The chain couples TRBV5-1 to TRBJ2-7, with D possibly TRBD2 on 7 matching bases. The CDR3 protein is CASRGGHSYEQYF. The CDR3, as DNA: TGCGCCAGCAGGGGGGGGCACTCCTACGAGCAGTACTTC.